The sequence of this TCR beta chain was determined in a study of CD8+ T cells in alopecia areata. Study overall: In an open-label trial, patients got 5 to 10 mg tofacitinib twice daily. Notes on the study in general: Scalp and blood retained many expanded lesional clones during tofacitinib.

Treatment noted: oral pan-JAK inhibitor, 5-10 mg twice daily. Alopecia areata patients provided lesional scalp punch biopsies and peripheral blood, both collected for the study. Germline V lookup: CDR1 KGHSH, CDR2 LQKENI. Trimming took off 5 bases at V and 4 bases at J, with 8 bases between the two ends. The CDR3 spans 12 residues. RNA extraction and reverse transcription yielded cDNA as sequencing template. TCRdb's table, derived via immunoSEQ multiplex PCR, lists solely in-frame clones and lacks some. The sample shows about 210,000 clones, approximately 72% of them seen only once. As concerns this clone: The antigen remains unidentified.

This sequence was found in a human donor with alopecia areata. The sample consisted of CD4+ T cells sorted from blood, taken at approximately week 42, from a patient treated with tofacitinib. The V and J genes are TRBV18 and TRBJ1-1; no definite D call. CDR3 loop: CASSNAITEAFF. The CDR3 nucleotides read TGTGCCAGCTCAAATGCTATCACTGAAGCTTTCTTT.